Listed here are 29 T cell receptor beta chains from one sample, sequenced in a study of technical replicates of blood from a few donors. Assay: immunoSEQ multiplex PCR; the TCRdb copy retains only in-frame clones and omits some. The repertoire includes tens of thousands of clones, almost 95% of them detected once, and more than 4% sits in the top ten. Input material: PBMCs. Source of these receptors: a human donor in good health. Some clones in this sample may be carry-over from other donors' samples.

The chain links TRBV6-1 to TRBJ2-1, with D uncertain. The CDR3 runs to 14 residues. V was shortened by 10 bases and J by 2 bases, with 15 bases between the two germline ends. Germline V CDR1 and CDR2: MNHNS, SASEGT. The CDR3 spells CATAADLTYNEQFF. CDR3 DNA: TGTGCCACCGCGGCCGACTTGACCTACAATGAGCAGTTCTTC.

The J gene is TRBJ2-5, the V gene TRBV2, with 11 bases lining up with TRBD2. The V gene's germline CDR1 is SNHLY and CDR2 FYNNEI. V was pared by 3 bases and J by 3 bases, with 9 bases of the junction left unmatched. This CDR3 is 17 amino acids long. CDR3 sequence reads: CASSDLLAGGRKETQYF. The CDR3 nucleotides are TGTGCCAGCAGTGATTTGCTAGCGGGGGGTAGGAAAGAGACCCAGTACTTC.

The chain employs TRBV5-6 and TRBJ2-3; a weak D match, TRBD1 (5 bases). Germline V CDR1 and CDR2: SGHDT, YYEEEE. The CDR3 has 14 residues. Trimming took 0 bases from V and 1 from J, leaving 6 bases between them. The CDR3 reads CASSLDRRTDTQYF. CDR3 bases: TGTGCCAGCAGCTTGGACAGGCGCACAGATACGCAGTATTTT.

The genes are TRBV5-1 and TRBJ2-5; 10 nucleotides match TRBD2. V shed 3 bases, J shed 1 base, and the junction held 6 bases outside the gene matches. This CDR3 spans 16 amino acids. Per germline, CDR1 SGHRS and CDR2 YFSETQ. The CDR3 DNA is TGCGCCAGCAGCTGGGGGCCTAGCGGGGGCCAAGAGACCCAGTACTTC. This gives the protein CASSWGPSGGQETQYF. Drawing the rest from reference TRBV5-1 and TRBJ2-5, the complete variable domain is KAGVTQTPRYLIKTRGQQVTLSCSPISGHRSVSWYQQTPGQGLQFLFEYFSETQRNKGNFPGRFSGRQFSNSRSEMNVSTLELGDSALYLCASSWGPSGGQETQYFGPGTRLLVL.

The chain links TRBV6-5 to TRBJ2-5; 9 bases line up with TRBD2. CDR1 is MNHEY and CDR2 is SVGAGI in the germline V gene. The CDR3 is 14 residues long. V lost 6 bases to trimming and J lost 1 base; unmatched junction nucleotides: 3. CDR3 in amino acids: CASRALAGQETQYF. The CDR3 bases are TGTGCCAGCAGGGCACTAGCGGGCCAAGAGACCCAGTACTTC.

The table lists this clone with a count of one. The V call is TRBV4-1, the J call TRBJ2-3; 11 nucleotides match TRBD2. V trimming: 4 bases; J trimming: 5 bases; junction bases outside the gene matches: 11. Germline V gene lookup returns CDR1 MGHRA and CDR2 YSYEKL. The CDR3 is made up of 17 amino acids. CDR3 region: CASSPARLAGLGDTQYF. The DNA for the CDR3 is TGCGCCAGCAGCCCCGCCCGACTAGCGGGACTGGGAGATACGCAGTATTTT.

CDR3 DNA sequence: TGTGCCAGCAGTCCAACAGGGTATAGCAATCAGCCCCAGCATTTT. It yields the protein CASSPTGYSNQPQHF. The chain employs TRBV28 and TRBJ1-5, with D tentatively TRBD1 (6 bases). Trimming took 5 bases from V and 0 from J, leaving 11 bases between them. Germline CDR1 MDHEN, CDR2 SYDVKM. The CDR3 consists of 15 residues.

This clone was seen a few times. CDR3 DNA sequence: TGCGCCAGCAGCCAAGAGACGGCGGGAGGTTACAATGAGCAGTTCTTC. Translated: CASSQETAGGYNEQFF. The chain is built from TRBV4-3 and TRBJ2-1, with 8 bases lining up with TRBD2. This CDR3 spans 16 amino acids. The ends lost 0 bases at V and 4 bases at J; junction bases unmatched: 5. From germline, CDR1 is LGHNA and CDR2 YSLEER.

Only a few counts were recorded for this clone. V is TRBV6-6 and J is TRBJ1-2; possibly TRBD1 for D (5 bases). CDR3 length equals 15 residues. Trimming shortened V by 3 bases and J by 4 bases, and 15 bases separated the two germline ends. CDR1 is MNHNY and CDR2 is SVGAGI in the germline V gene (reference sequence). CDR3 DNA: TGTGCCAGCAGTTATAGCGGCCTTGGGGGCTATGGCTACACCTTC. Its protein is CASSYSGLGGYGYTF.

This chain links TRBV29-1 with TRBJ2-7; 8 bases fit TRBD1. Per germline, CDR1 SQVTM and CDR2 ANQGSEA. There are 14 residues in the CDR3. J gave up 3 bases and V 5 bases, and 9 bases lay outside the gene matches. For the CDR3, the DNA is TGCAGCGTTCTCCTAGGGACAGGAAACTACGAGCAGTACTTC. Its translation is CSVLLGTGNYEQYF.

This rearrangement joins TRBV5-1 to TRBJ2-1, with 14 bases identical to TRBD2. Germline V gene data show CDR1 as SGHRS and CDR2 as YFSETQ. CDR3 length: 18 residues. The V and J ends lost 4 bases and 7 bases, in that order; junction bases with no gene match: 13. The CDR3 loop is CASSPGTSGSVSWNEQFF. The CDR3 DNA reads as TGCGCCAGCAGCCCAGGGACTAGCGGGAGTGTGTCCTGGAATGAGCAGTTCTTC. The full variable domain, completed using reference TRBV5-1 and TRBJ2-1, is KAGVTQTPRYLIKTRGQQVTLSCSPISGHRSVSWYQQTPGQGLQFLFEYFSETQRNKGNFPGRFSGRQFSNSRSEMNVSTLELGDSALYLCASSPGTSGSVSWNEQFFGPGTRLTVL.

The chain couples TRBV5-1 to TRBJ2-5; 8 positions agree with TRBD1. Germline loops: CDR1 SGHRS, CDR2 YFSETQ. The CDR3 contains 14 residues. V shed 0 bases, J shed 3 bases, and the junction held 1 base outside the gene matches. CDR3 coding DNA: TGCGCCAGCAGCTTGGGACAGGGGAAAGAGACCCAGTACTTC. Translating it yields CASSLGQGKETQYF.

This clone was detected only once. This rearrangement joins TRBV30 to TRBJ1-2, with a possible D match to TRBD1 (5 bases). Germline V gene lookup returns CDR1 GTSNPN and CDR2 SVGIG (reference sequence). The CDR3 has 12 amino acids. CDR3 residues: CAWGRGNYGYTF. CDR3 coding DNA: TGTGCATGGGGCCGGGGGAACTATGGCTACACCTTC.

CDR3 coding DNA: TGTGCCAGCAGCTCTGGAGGGGGGGGCCTCAATCAGCCCCAGCATTTT. It yields the protein CASSSGGGGLNQPQHF. This rearrangement joins TRBV5-4 to TRBJ1-5, with TRBD1 as a possible D gene (6 bases). The CDR3 runs 16 residues. CDR1 and CDR2 from the germline V gene are SGHNT and YYREEE (reference sequence). Trimming left V 3 bases short and J 3 bases short, with 16 bases between.

This clone was picked up one time. The J gene is TRBJ2-5, the V gene TRBV4-2; 8 bases agree with TRBD2. In germline, CDR1 is LGHNA, CDR2 YNFKEQ. The junction had 6 bases not matched to a gene; V was cut back by 1 base and J by 5 bases. The CDR3 sequence is 15 residues long. The CDR3, as DNA: TGTGCCAGCAGCCAAGCTCGGGGGGGCTCGGAGACCCAGTACTTC. Amino acids: CASSQARGGSETQYF.

In its sample, this clone was seen once. The chain links TRBV7-2 to TRBJ2-5; 9 bases are shared with TRBD1. CDR3 length: 15 residues. J gave up 2 bases and V 1 base, and 2 bases lay outside the gene matches. Germline assignment: CDR1 SGHTA and CDR2 FQGNSA. In nucleotides, the CDR3 is TGTGCCAGCAGCTTAGGGGACAGGGTTCAAGAGACCCAGTACTTC. It is translated as CASSLGDRVQETQYF.

The V call is TRBV10-3, the J call TRBJ2-1, with unresolved D. The CDR3 has 13 amino acids. The V and J ends lost 0 bases and 8 bases respectively, with 8 bases between them. From germline, CDR1 is ENHRY and CDR2 SYGVKD. The DNA of the CDR3 is TGTGCCATCAGTGAGTCTCTAGGAGATGAGCAGTTCTTC. It yields the protein CAISESLGDEQFF.

A note on this clone: At one end the junction does not follow the germline gene, possibly because of a read error. The chain has TRBV11-2 and TRBJ2-7, with 11 bases identical to TRBD2. This CDR3 comprises 18 residues. Germline CDR1 and CDR2: SGHAT and FQNNGV. As DNA, the CDR3 is TGTGCCAGCAGCTCCTTACCCCGACTAGCGGGGAACCCGTACGCGCAGTACTTC. Amino acids: CASSSLPRLAGNPYAQYF.

This chain links TRBV27 with TRBJ2-7; maybe TRBD1 (5 bases). V was shortened by 10 bases and J by 2 bases, with 12 bases between the two germline ends. This CDR3 comprises 12 residues. Germline CDR1 MNHEY, CDR2 SMNVEV (reference sequence). The CDR3 DNA reads TGTGCCACTGGGCCCAGGGCCTACGAGCAGTACTTC. Translating it yields CATGPRAYEQYF.

This chain connects TRBV7-3 to TRBJ2-3, with D hard to call. This CDR3 has 14 residues. Trimming stripped 0 bases from V and 0 bases from J, with 4 bases between. Germline-derived CDR1 and CDR2 are SGHTA and FQGTGA. CDR3: CASSLTSSTDTQYF. As DNA, the CDR3 is TGTGCCAGCAGCTTAACTAGCAGCACAGATACGCAGTATTTT.

The rearrangement links TRBV18 to TRBJ1-5; D is uncertain. Trimming removed 3 bases from V and 6 bases from J, with 9 bases in between. CDR3 length: 13 residues. Germline CDR1 and CDR2: KGHSH and LQKENI. DNA for the CDR3: TGTGCCAGCTCACCCACTTTCGGTCAGCCCCAGCATTTT. Protein sequence: CASSPTFGQPQHF.

The V gene is TRBV12-5, the J gene TRBJ2-3; D gene uncertain. The ends were cut back, 2 bases at V and 5 bases at J, with 8 bases in the middle. This CDR3 spans 13 amino acids. Germline V gene lookup returns CDR1 LGHNT and CDR2 FRNRAP. The CDR3 here is CASGLPPGDTQYF. Written as DNA, the CDR3 is TGTGCTAGTGGTTTGCCCCCAGGAGATACGCAGTATTTT.

The chain carries TRBV4-3 and TRBJ2-7; the match to TRBD2 covers 9 bases. The J segment lost 4 bases and the V segment lost 1 base, leaving 5 bases of the junction unmatched. Per the germline V gene, CDR1 is LGHNA and CDR2 is YSLEER. This CDR3 has 15 residues. The CDR3, as DNA: TGCGCCAGCAGCCAAGCGCCTAGCGGGGAATACGAGCAGTACTTC. This gives the protein CASSQAPSGEYEQYF.

There are a few counts of this clone. This rearrangement joins TRBV2 to TRBJ1-4; no clear D. With 3 bases removed from V and 0 bases from J, the gap between germline ends came to 5 bases. The germline gives CDR1 SNHLY, CDR2 FYNNEI. This CDR3 region has 14 residues. The CDR3 loop reads CASSDGATNEKLFF. The DNA of the CDR3 is TGTGCCAGCAGTGACGGAGCAACTAATGAAAAACTGTTTTTT.

The chain uses TRBV30 and TRBJ1-5; D unresolved. V lost 1 base and J 4 bases, leaving 8 bases between the germline ends. The CDR3 consists of 13 residues. Germline loops: CDR1 GTSNPN, CDR2 SVGIG (reference sequence). The DNA of the CDR3 is TGTGCCTGGAGTGGGACGGGAAATCAGCCCCAGCATTTT. Its translation is CAWSGTGNQPQHF.

The chain joins TRBV2 to TRBJ2-2; D gene unclear. Germline V gives CDR1 SNHLY, CDR2 FYNNEI. The CDR3 spans 12 residues. Trimming shortened V by 2 bases and J by 9 bases, and 7 bases separated the two germline ends. For the CDR3, the DNA is TGTGCCAGCAGTGAAATGGCCCGGGAGCTGTTTTTT. Translation gives CASSEMARELFF.

This sequence joins TRBV6-5 and TRBJ1-2, with D possibly being TRBD1 (5 bases). In germline, CDR1 is MNHEY, CDR2 SVGAGI. The germline V and J ends were trimmed by 2 bases and 4 bases, with 8 bases remaining between them. This CDR3 spans 13 amino acids. The CDR3 region has the DNA TGTGCCAGCAGTTACCGACAGTTCTATGGCTACACCTTC. Amino acids: CASSYRQFYGYTF.

The V gene is TRBV4-3, the J gene TRBJ2-2; the match to TRBD2 covers 14 bases. This CDR3 has 18 amino acids. The junction had 5 bases not matched to a gene; V was cut back by 4 bases and J by 1 base. Germline assignment: CDR1 LGHNA and CDR2 YSLEER. In DNA, the CDR3 is TGCGCCAGCAGCCTGGGACTAGCGGGGGCCGTGAACACCGGGGAGCTGTTTTTT. This encodes CASSLGLAGAVNTGELFF.

The chain uses TRBV5-1 and TRBJ1-4; no clear D gene. The CDR3 runs 15 residues. V lost 7 bases, J lost 0 bases, and 13 bases lay in between. Per the germline V gene, CDR1 is SGHRS and CDR2 is YFSETQ. The CDR3 loop is CASREHSATNEKLFF. CDR3 nucleotides: TGCGCCAGCCGGGAACATTCTGCAACTAATGAAAAACTGTTTTTT.